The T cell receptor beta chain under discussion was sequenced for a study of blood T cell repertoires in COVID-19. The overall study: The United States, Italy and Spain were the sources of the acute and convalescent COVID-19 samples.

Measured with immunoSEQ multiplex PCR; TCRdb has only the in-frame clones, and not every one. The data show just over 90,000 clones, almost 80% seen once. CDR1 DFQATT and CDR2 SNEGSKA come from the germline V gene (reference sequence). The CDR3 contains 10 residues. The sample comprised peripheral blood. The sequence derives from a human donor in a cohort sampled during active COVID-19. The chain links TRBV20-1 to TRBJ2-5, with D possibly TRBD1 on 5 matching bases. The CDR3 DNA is TGCAGCCCCAAGGGGGAGACCCAGTACTTC. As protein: CSPKGETQYF.